This T cell receptor beta chain was sequenced in a study of blood T cell repertoires in COVID-19. Study as a whole: In each case, the material was cDNA or gDNA derived from T cells, B-cell-depleted T cells, or PBMCs.

Per the study methods: It was from reference gene primer amplification that nucleated cell counts were estimated. TCRdb keeps only in-frame clones here, not all; method: immunoSEQ multiplex PCR. The V and J calls and clone size were taken over from that table, and D and trimming were inferred from the DNA. Among approximately 120,000 clones listed, 75% to 85% were seen once. In germline, CDR1 is SGDLS, CDR2 YYNGEE. Between the trimmed V and J ends, which lost 4 bases and 3 bases, there was a span of 15 bases. This CDR3 has 15 residues. This TCR derives from an older man with acute or convalescent COVID-19. The genes are TRBV9 and TRBJ2-3, with a weak D call TRBD1 (5 bases). The specimen sequenced was peripheral blood. In DNA, the CDR3 is TGTGCCAGCAGCCCAGGGTGGGCCCTTACAGATACGCAGTATTTT. It is translated as CASSPGWALTDTQYF. The full variable domain, its missing parts supplied by reference TRBV9 and TRBJ2-3, is DSGVTQTPKHLITATGQRVTLRCSPRSGDLSVYWYQQSLDQGLQFLIQYYNGEERAKGNILERFSAQQFPDLHSELNLSSLELGDSALYFCASSPGWALTDTQYFGPGTRLTVL.